A single sample gave rise to the 17 T cell receptor beta chains below, sequenced in a study of beta chain features in type 1 diabetes. Notes on the study in general: Among patients with Type 1 diabetes, TCRB CDR3s were moderately but significantly shorter in every one of the four CD4+ subsets.

The whole isolated RNA underwent reverse transcription, so sequencing captured expressed TCRB transcripts. TCRdb's copy holds only in-frame clones and misses some; the assay was immunoSEQ multiplex PCR. The data show 400,000 or so clones, around an eighth seen once. These receptors' targets are unknown. The sample taken for sequencing was naive CD4+ T cells from blood. All receptors derive from a woman between 18 and 29 years old with type 1 diabetes.

This clone has only a few counts. V gene TRBV5-1 combines with J gene TRBJ2-2; tentatively, D is TRBD1 (6 bases). The CDR3 is made up of 13 amino acids. CDR1 is SGHRS and CDR2 is YFSETQ in the germline V gene. V was cut by 4 bases and J by 6 bases, with 10 bases left in between. CDR3: CASSLQGPGELFF. The CDR3 DNA reads as TGCGCCAGCAGCCTACAGGGTCCCGGGGAGCTGTTTTTT.

The genes are TRBV5-4 and TRBJ1-2; the D gene is possibly TRBD1 (5 bases). Germline CDR1 reads SGHNT; CDR2 reads YYREEE (reference sequence). The V end lost 4 bases, the J end lost 4 bases, and 20 bases lay between the germline ends. The CDR3 covers 16 residues. The CDR3 coding sequence is TGTGCCAGCAGCCGATTCCAGGGCGATTTGGGCTATGGCTACACCTTC. It specifies CASSRFQGDLGYGYTF.

The CDR3: CASTLGQIPNYGYTF. CDR3 nucleotide sequence: TGTGCCAGCACCTTGGGGCAGATCCCTAACTATGGCTACACCTTC. The chain joins TRBV7-9 to TRBJ1-2, with D possibly being TRBD1 (5 bases). This CDR3 comprises 15 residues. V lost 7 bases to trimming and J lost 0 bases, with 15 bases between them. From germline, CDR1 is SEHNR and CDR2 FQNEAQ (reference sequence).

The chain has TRBV5-4 and TRBJ2-5, with 7 bases matching TRBD1. The CDR3 has 16 amino acids. J gave up 2 bases and V 4 bases, and 11 bases lay outside the gene matches. The germline gives CDR1 SGHNT, CDR2 YYREEE (reference sequence). The CDR3 region has the DNA TGTGCCAGCAGCCCGAACAGGGGTGTCAGTCAAGAGACCCAGTACTTC. This sequence encodes CASSPNRGVSQETQYF. The full variable domain, in which reference TRBV5-4 and TRBJ2-5 provide the parts outside the CDR3, is ETGVTQSPTHLIKTRGQQVTLRCSSQSGHNTVSWYQQALGQGPQFIFQYYREEENGRGNFPPRFSGLQFPNYSSELNVNALELDDSALYLCASSPNRGVSQETQYFGPGTRLLVL.

The CDR3 nucleotides are TGTGCCAGCAGTTTAACGGCCGGGACAGCCTATAATTCACCCCTCCACTTT. Translated: CASSLTAGTAYNSPLHF. The chain uses TRBV27 and TRBJ1-6, with 7 bases that match TRBD1. CDR1 is MNHEY, CDR2 SMNVEV, per germline (reference sequence). Trimming cost V 2 bases and J 2 bases; bases outside gene matches: 6. The CDR3 contains 17 residues.

This clone was detected a few times. This sequence joins TRBV2 and TRBJ1-6; maybe TRBD1 (6 bases). Trimming pared 6 bases from V and 10 bases from J, leaving 10 bases between. Germline V gives CDR1 SNHLY, CDR2 FYNNEI. The CDR3 covers 12 residues. The CDR3 sequence: CASRQGPSPLHF. In DNA, the CDR3 is TGTGCCAGCAGACAGGGTCCCTCACCCCTCCACTTT.

The chain links TRBV7-2 to TRBJ1-5; 10 bases agree with TRBD1. Germline V gene sequence: CDR1 SGHTA, CDR2 FQGNSA. The CDR3 runs to 15 residues. J lost 4 bases, V lost 5 bases, and 5 bases had no gene match. DNA of the CDR3: TGTGCCAGCAGCCCTTGGACAGGGGGGAATCAGCCCCAGCATTTT. This encodes CASSPWTGGNQPQHF.

This chain uses TRBV15 with TRBJ1-6; perhaps TRBD1 as D (5 bases). Trimming took off 3 bases at V and 7 bases at J, with 7 bases between the two ends. The V gene's germline CDR1 is LNHNV and CDR2 YYDKDF (reference sequence). The CDR3 is 13 residues long. The CDR3 DNA follows: TGTGCCACCAGCAGTTCAGGGAATTCACCCCTCCACTTT. As protein: CATSSSGNSPLHF.

This clone was picked up a small number of times. The gene calls are TRBV5-4 and TRBJ2-6; D might be TRBD1 (6 bases). Trimming cost V 4 bases and J 11 bases, with 13 bases left between them. CDR1 and CDR2 (germline): SGHNT, YYREEE (reference sequence). The CDR3 has 13 amino acids. The CDR3 DNA sequence: TGTGCCAGCAGCCCCAGGGACACCGACGTCCTGACTTTC. It codes for CASSPRDTDVLTF.

This clone was counted between two and nine times. The chain carries TRBV2 and TRBJ2-2; 8 nucleotides agree with TRBD1. Germline values: CDR1 SNHLY, CDR2 FYNNEI. V shed 11 bases, J shed 3 bases, and the junction held 8 bases outside the gene matches. The CDR3 sequence is 14 residues long. CDR3 residues: CASSRGQDTGELFF. CDR3 nucleotide sequence: TGTGCCTCCTCCAGGGGGCAGGACACCGGGGAGCTGTTTTTT.

The chain employs TRBV2 and TRBJ2-2; 8 nucleotides match TRBD1. The CDR3 loop spans 14 amino acids. Germline CDR1 SNHLY, CDR2 FYNNEI. V lost 6 bases and J lost 7; bases outside the gene matches: 7. In nucleotides, the CDR3 is TGTGCCAGCAGCGCGCAGGGGGCCGGCGGGGAGCTGTTTTTT. It encodes CASSAQGAGGELFF.

This rearrangement joins TRBV2 to TRBJ1-2; D remains ambiguous. Germline V gene lookup returns CDR1 SNHLY and CDR2 FYNNEI. There are 15 residues in the CDR3. Between the trimmed V and J ends, which lost 4 bases and 8 bases, there was a span of 20 bases. The CDR3 DNA reads as TGTGCCAGCAGTGTTGGTCAGGCCTCACGAAGGGGCTACACCTTC. Protein product: CASSVGQASRRGYTF.

This clone was seen a few times. CDR3 loop: CASSLAPVSSYNEQFF. For the CDR3, the DNA is TGTGCCAGCAGCTTAGCGCCGGTAAGCTCCTACAATGAGCAGTTCTTC. This chain joins TRBV7-8 and TRBJ2-1; no firm D call. The CDR3 sequence is 16 residues long. The germline V gene encodes CDR1 SGHVS and CDR2 FQNEAQ. Deletions cut 0 bases from V and 0 bases from J, with 9 bases between.

This clone came up a few times. The CDR3: CSVEAQPNTEAFF. In nucleotides, the CDR3 is TGCAGCGTTGAGGCACAGCCGAACACTGAAGCTTTCTTT. The V gene is TRBV29-1, the J gene TRBJ1-1; D uncertain. This CDR3 contains 13 residues. The ends were cut back, 3 bases at V and 1 base at J, with 9 bases in the middle. Germline V gene data show CDR1 as SQVTM and CDR2 as ANQGSEA. Using reference TRBV29-1 and TRBJ1-1 for the parts outside the CDR3, the full variable domain is SAVISQKPSRDICQRGTSLTIQCQVDSQVTMMFWYRQQPGQSLTLIATANQGSEATYESGFVIDKFPISRPNLTFSTLTVSNMSPEDSSIYLCSVEAQPNTEAFFGQGTRLTVV.

The V and J genes are TRBV6-5 and TRBJ2-5, with 7 bases identical to TRBD1. CDR3 length: 12 residues. The J segment lost 4 bases and the V segment lost 11 bases, leaving 7 bases of the junction unmatched. The germline V gene encodes CDR1 MNHEY and CDR2 SVGAGI. The CDR3 protein is CAVRAGGETQYF. For the CDR3, the DNA is TGTGCCGTCAGGGCAGGGGGAGAGACCCAGTACTTC.

This clone has only a few counts. The rearrangement joins TRBV7-2 to TRBJ2-7; no reliable D call. Germline V gene data show CDR1 as SGHTA and CDR2 as FQGNSA. Trimming removed 5 bases at V and 6 bases at J, with 8 bases between. This CDR3 has 11 amino acids. The CDR3 DNA reads as TGTGCCAGCAGCCAGTTAGCCGAGCAGTACTTC. Its translation is CASSQLAEQYF.

This clone was seen a handful of times. J is TRBJ2-7 and V is TRBV4-3; D perhaps matches TRBD2 (5 bases). The CDR3 covers 14 residues. Trimming took 1 base from V and 1 from J, leaving 8 bases between them. Germline CDR1 LGHNA, CDR2 YSLEER. CDR3 sequence (DNA): TGCGCCAGCAGCCAAGTCGGGGTGTCCTACGAGCAGTACTTC. It yields the protein CASSQVGVSYEQYF.